What follows are 31 T cell receptor beta chains derived from one specimen sequenced in a study of blood T cell repertoires in COVID-19. Clones were read by immunoSEQ multiplex PCR, and TCRdb kept only the in-frame ones, dropping some. The sample yields roughly 400,000 clones, approximately 92% seen once. Sequencing was done on a sample of PBMCs or T cells enriched from blood (not recorded which). These TCRs come from a man under 40 who had recovered from COVID-19.

The gene calls are TRBV5-1 and TRBJ2-2; TRBD1 is a possible D gene (5 bases). This CDR3 region has 13 residues. Trimming stripped 4 bases from V and 7 bases from J, with 11 bases between. Germline values: CDR1 SGHRS, CDR2 YFSETQ. The CDR3 here is CASSPDMSGELFF. CDR3 bases: TGCGCCAGCAGCCCGGACATGAGCGGGGAGCTGTTTTTT.

The chain joins TRBV7-9 to TRBJ1-2; D unresolved. Trimming left V 4 bases short and J 0 bases short, with 9 bases between. Germline-derived CDR1 and CDR2 are SEHNR and FQNEAQ (reference sequence). There are 14 residues in the CDR3. The CDR3 DNA reads as TGTGCCAGCAGCTACTCATCCCCTAACTATGGCTACACCTTC. Amino acids: CASSYSSPNYGYTF.

This clone appeared many times. The chain joins TRBV21-1 to TRBJ1-2. TRBV21-1 is shown as a pseudogene. This CDR3 is built from 15 residues. CDR3: CASSKGTVFNYGYTF. As DNA, the CDR3 is TGTGCCAGCAGCAAAGGCACGGTTTTTAACTATGGCTACACCTTC.

Turning to this clone: Other DNA sequences from this sample encode an identical CDR3 as well. The chain employs TRBV15 and TRBJ1-2; D uncertain. Trimming left V 0 bases short and J 7 bases short, with 6 bases between. Germline V lookup: CDR1 LNHNV, CDR2 YYDKDF (reference sequence). The CDR3 consists of 12 residues. Here the CDR3 DNA reads TGTGCCACCAGCAGAGATCTTGTTGGCTACACCTTC. This codes for CATSRDLVGYTF.

This chain uses TRBV3-1 (or the pseudogene TRBV3-2) with TRBJ1-2; TRBD1 aligns across 8 bases. V shed 4 bases and J 8 bases; nucleotides not matched to a gene: 6. This CDR3 comprises 13 residues. CDR1 and CDR2 from the germline V gene are LGHDT and YNNKEL (reference sequence). CDR3 loop: CASSRQGAGGYTF. The CDR3 DNA reads as TGTGCCAGCAGCCGGCAGGGGGCTGGAGGCTACACCTTC.

The chain uses TRBV21-1 and TRBJ1-2. TRBV21-1 is a pseudogene. The CDR3 contains 16 residues. The CDR3 sequence is CASSKRGPDNNYGYTF. CDR3 bases: TGTGCCAGCAGCAAACGAGGGCCAGACAATAACTATGGCTACACCTTC.

The gene calls are TRBV7-6 and TRBJ1-2, with 7 bases fitting TRBD1. Germline CDR1 is SGHVS and CDR2 is FNYEAQ. Germline trimming cut 0 bases from V and 2 bases from J; bases unmatched to any gene: 6. The length of the CDR3 is 16 residues. The CDR3 DNA reads TGTGCCAGCAGCTTAGCGCCCAGAGGGGGCAACTATGGCTACACCTTC. This codes for CASSLAPRGGNYGYTF.

This rearrangement joins TRBV10-1 to TRBJ2-7; tentative D call: TRBD2 (7 bases). CDR1 and CDR2 (germline): WNHNN, SYGVQD (reference sequence). The CDR3 is 16 amino acids. V was shortened by 3 bases and J by 2 bases, with 17 bases between the two germline ends. CDR3 sequence: CASSDGIGGRAYEQYF. The CDR3 coding sequence is TGCGCCAGCAGTGATGGGATCGGGGGGCGCGCCTACGAGCAGTACTTC.

The chain uses TRBV6-5 and TRBJ1-2; a possible D gene is TRBD1 (6 bases). The CDR3 totals 13 residues. Trimming took 6 bases from V and 2 from J, leaving 10 bases between them. CDR1 MNHEY and CDR2 SVGAGI come from the germline V gene. The CDR3: CASRTGLNYGYTF. The CDR3 nucleotides read TGTGCCAGCAGGACAGGACTCAACTATGGCTACACCTTC.

The chain carries TRBV30 and TRBJ2-3; 7 bases agree with TRBD2. CDR1 is GTSNPN and CDR2 is SVGIG in the germline V gene (reference sequence). The CDR3 is 14 residues long. V was pared by 0 bases and J by 4 bases, with 4 bases of the junction left unmatched. The DNA of the CDR3 is TGTGCCTGGAGTGTGGCGGGAGTCCCAGATACGCAGTATTTT. Its translation: CAWSVAGVPDTQYF. Together with reference TRBV30 and TRBJ2-3, the CDR3 gives the full variable domain: SQTIHQWPATLVQPVGSPLSLECTVEGTSNPNLYWYRQAAGRGLQLLFYSVGIGQISSEVPQNLSASRPQDRQFILSSKKLLLSDSGFYLCAWSVAGVPDTQYFGPGTRLTVL.

V usage is TRBV5-4 and J usage is TRBJ1-2; 7 bases map to TRBD1. Germline CDR1 SGHNT, CDR2 YYREEE (reference sequence). J lost 0 bases, V lost 2 bases, and 4 bases had no gene match. The CDR3 runs to 15 residues. The CDR3 here is CASSFNRGSNYGYTF. The CDR3 DNA reads TGTGCCAGCAGCTTTAACAGGGGATCTAACTATGGCTACACCTTC.

This chain uses TRBV5-4 with TRBJ2-6; maybe TRBD2 (6 bases). The CDR3 length is 18 residues. Germline V gene lookup returns CDR1 SGHNT and CDR2 YYREEE (reference sequence). Trimming removed 3 bases at V and 1 base at J, with 17 bases between. Here the CDR3 reads CASSWEMGTFSGANVLTF. The CDR3 bases are TGTGCCAGCAGCTGGGAGATGGGGACTTTTTCTGGGGCCAACGTCCTGACTTTC. The full variable domain, with the rest looked up from reference TRBV5-4 and TRBJ2-6, is ETGVTQSPTHLIKTRGQQVTLRCSSQSGHNTVSWYQQALGQGPQFIFQYYREEENGRGNFPPRFSGLQFPNYSSELNVNALELDDSALYLCASSWEMGTFSGANVLTFGAGSRLTVL.

The rearrangement joins TRBV7-8 to TRBJ1-6; D may be TRBD1 (6 bases). Germline V CDR1 and CDR2: SGHVS, FQNEAQ. Trimming left V 5 bases short and J 11 bases short, with 13 bases between. The CDR3 length is 13 residues. The CDR3 nucleotides read TGTGCCAGCAGCCAAATAGGGGGTGCACCCCTCCACTTT. It codes for CASSQIGGAPLHF.

This clone was recorded only once. This chain joins TRBV9 and TRBJ1-6; weak D call: TRBD1 (5 bases). The CDR3 is 14 amino acids. Germline assignment: CDR1 SGDLS and CDR2 YYNGEE. V gave up 0 bases and J gave up 7 bases, with 8 bases separating them. The CDR3 DNA reads as TGTGCCAGCAGCGTAGAGGGGCCCAATTCACCCCTCCACTTT. Its protein is CASSVEGPNSPLHF.

This rearrangement joins TRBV7-2 to TRBJ1-6; no definite D call. This CDR3 is 14 amino acids long. The V and J ends lost 1 base and 4 bases respectively, with 5 bases between them. Looked up from germline, CDR1 is SGHTA and CDR2 is FQGNSA. The CDR3 loop is CASSLGLYNSPLHF. The CDR3 DNA follows: TGTGCCAGCAGCTTAGGACTGTATAATTCACCCCTCCACTTT.

V gene TRBV24-1 combines with J gene TRBJ1-5; 8 bases match TRBD1. After removal of 6 bases from V and 0 bases from J, the junction contained 0 bases not matched to a gene. The CDR3 runs 14 residues. Germline V gene sequence: CDR1 KGHDR, CDR2 SFDVKD. The CDR3 reads CATSTGGSNQPQHF. The CDR3 bases are TGTGCCACCAGTACAGGGGGTAGCAATCAGCCCCAGCATTTT.

This clone was counted between two and nine times. The chain couples TRBV6-5 to TRBJ2-7; 10 positions agree with TRBD1. The germline gives CDR1 MNHEY, CDR2 SVGAGI. V lost 2 bases, J lost 3 bases, and 4 bases stayed unmatched. This CDR3 region has 15 residues. The CDR3 protein is CASSYRDRGLYEQYF. In DNA, the CDR3 is TGTGCCAGCAGTTACCGCGACAGGGGGCTCTACGAGCAGTACTTC.

The chain carries TRBV12-3 or TRBV12-4 and TRBJ2-5; no clear D gene. The V gene lost 6 bases and the J gene lost 9 bases, with 11 bases spanning the gap. The CDR3 length is 11 residues. CDR3: CASSPGRAQYF. In nucleotides, the CDR3 is TGTGCCAGCAGCCCTGGCCGGGCCCAGTACTTC.

The chain recombines TRBV18 with TRBJ1-1; tentatively, D is TRBD1 (5 bases). Germline lookup yields CDR1 KGHSH and CDR2 LQKENI. The CDR3 contains 15 residues. The V and J ends lost 3 bases and 2 bases respectively, with 13 bases between them. CDR3 residues: CASSPLTVLNTEAFF. The DNA for the CDR3 is TGTGCCAGCTCACCCCTGACAGTTCTTAACACTGAAGCTTTCTTT.

J is TRBJ1-2 and V is TRBV6-2 or TRBV6-3, with D perhaps TRBD1 (6 bases). Trimming stripped 1 base from V and 4 bases from J, with 10 bases between. The CDR3 spans 14 residues. From germline, CDR1 is MNHEY and CDR2 SVGEGT. Here the CDR3 reads CASSYWGQGYGYTF. The DNA for the CDR3 is TGTGCCAGCAGTTACTGGGGGCAAGGCTATGGCTACACCTTC.

Of note for this clone: One end of the junction fails to match germline, which may point to a read error. The gene calls are TRBV24-1 and TRBJ1-5; 7 bases line up with TRBD1. Germline-derived CDR1 and CDR2 are KGHDR and SFDVKD. CDR3 size: 16 residues. In DNA, the CDR3 is TGTGCCACCAGTGACCCGGGACAGCCCTCCAATCGGCCCCAGCATTTT. Protein sequence: CATSDPGQPSNRPQHF.

The V and J genes are TRBV5-6 and TRBJ2-3; TRBD2 is a possible D gene (7 bases). V was cut by 3 bases and J by 2 bases, with 13 bases left in between. Germline values: CDR1 SGHDT, CDR2 YYEEEE. There are 15 residues in the CDR3. The CDR3 loop is CASSWGGSFTDTQYF. The CDR3 nucleotides read TGTGCCAGCAGCTGGGGGGGCAGTTTCACAGATACGCAGTATTTT. Drawing the rest from reference TRBV5-6 and TRBJ2-3, the complete variable domain is DAGVTQSPTHLIKTRGQQVTLRCSPKSGHDTVSWYQQALGQGPQFIFQYYEEEERQRGNFPDRFSGHQFPNYSSELNVNALLLGDSALYLCASSWGGSFTDTQYFGPGTRLTVL.

V usage is TRBV5-4 and J usage is TRBJ1-6; D may be TRBD1 (6 bases). Germline V CDR1 and CDR2: SGHNT, YYREEE (reference sequence). CDR3 size: 15 residues. The ends were cut back, 0 bases at V and 9 bases at J, with 13 bases in the middle. In DNA form, the CDR3 reads TGTGCCAGCAGCTTGGGAGCAGGGGCGCCTTCACCCCTCCACTTT. This codes for CASSLGAGAPSPLHF.

The genes are TRBV7-9 and TRBJ2-7; no reliable D call. Germline CDR1 is SEHNR and CDR2 is FQNEAQ (reference sequence). Trimming left V 2 bases short and J 0 bases short, with 5 bases between. The CDR3 is made up of 13 amino acids. The CDR3 reads CASSLTSSYEQYF. The CDR3 coding sequence is TGTGCCAGCAGCTTAACCAGCTCCTACGAGCAGTACTTC.

This chain connects TRBV7-2 to TRBJ1-5, with D possibly TRBD1 on 5 matching bases. The V gene lost 1 base and the J gene lost 7 bases, with 14 bases spanning the gap. Germline V gives CDR1 SGHTA, CDR2 FQGNSA. This CDR3 is 15 amino acids long. The CDR3 DNA is TGTGCCAGCAGCTTAGGGCAATCTTCAGGGCAGCCCCAGCATTTT. Its translation is CASSLGQSSGQPQHF.

The V gene is TRBV11-2, the J gene TRBJ2-3, with 7 bases that match TRBD1. After removal of 3 bases from V and 2 bases from J, the junction contained 2 bases not matched to a gene. From germline, CDR1 is SGHAT and CDR2 FQNNGV. The CDR3 loop spans 14 amino acids. The CDR3 sequence is CASSFTGVTDTQYF. CDR3 nucleotides: TGTGCCAGCAGCTTTACAGGGGTCACAGATACGCAGTATTTT.

The gene calls are TRBV20-1 and TRBJ2-7; D is unresolved. The CDR3 has 11 residues. CDR1 and CDR2 (germline): DFQATT, SNEGSKA (reference sequence). V was clipped by 6 bases and J by 2 bases, with 8 bases between them. The CDR3 coding sequence is TGCAGTGCCGCCAGAACCTACGAGCAGTACTTC. Translated: CSAARTYEQYF.

This chain links TRBV15 with TRBJ2-5; possibly TRBD1 for D (5 bases). Germline V gene sequence: CDR1 LNHNV, CDR2 YYDKDF (reference sequence). This CDR3 is built from 14 residues. Trimming pared 0 bases from V and 2 bases from J, leaving 7 bases between. CDR3 coding DNA: TGTGCCACCAGCAGAGATAGGACACAAGAGACCCAGTACTTC. Residues: CATSRDRTQETQYF.

The rearrangement uses TRBV19 and TRBJ1-5; a possible D gene is TRBD1 (6 bases). This CDR3 has 17 residues. V dropped 2 bases and J dropped 4 bases, with 18 bases sitting between them. Germline CDR1 reads LNHDA; CDR2 reads SQIVND (reference sequence). The CDR3 DNA reads TGTGCCAGTAGTATAATGGCCCCGGGGGGCTGGAATCAGCCCCAGCATTTT. Amino acids: CASSIMAPGGWNQPQHF.

The genes are TRBV7-2 and TRBJ2-5, with 9 positions matching TRBD2. There are 14 residues in the CDR3. Unmatched junction bases numbered 3, after V lost 5 bases and J lost 2 bases. Germline loops: CDR1 SGHTA, CDR2 FQGNSA. As DNA, the CDR3 is TGTGCCAGCAGCGTGACTAGCGGACAAGAGACCCAGTACTTC. Its translation is CASSVTSGQETQYF.

V and J are TRBV5-5 and TRBJ1-5; perhaps TRBD1 as D (6 bases). V dropped 1 base and J dropped 4 bases, with 15 bases sitting between them. The CDR3 is 16 residues long. Germline V CDR1 and CDR2: SGHKS, YYEKEE (reference sequence). The CDR3 DNA reads TGTGCCAGCAGCTTGAAGGCCTGGGACACTAATCAGCCCCAGCATTTT. This encodes CASSLKAWDTNQPQHF. The variable domain in full, with the rest retrieved from reference TRBV5-5 and TRBJ1-5, is DAGVTQSPTHLIKTRGQQVTLRCSPISGHKSVSWYQQVLGQGPQFIFQYYEKEERGRGNFPDRFSARQFPNYSSELNVNALLLGDSALYLCASSLKAWDTNQPQHFGDGTRLSIL.